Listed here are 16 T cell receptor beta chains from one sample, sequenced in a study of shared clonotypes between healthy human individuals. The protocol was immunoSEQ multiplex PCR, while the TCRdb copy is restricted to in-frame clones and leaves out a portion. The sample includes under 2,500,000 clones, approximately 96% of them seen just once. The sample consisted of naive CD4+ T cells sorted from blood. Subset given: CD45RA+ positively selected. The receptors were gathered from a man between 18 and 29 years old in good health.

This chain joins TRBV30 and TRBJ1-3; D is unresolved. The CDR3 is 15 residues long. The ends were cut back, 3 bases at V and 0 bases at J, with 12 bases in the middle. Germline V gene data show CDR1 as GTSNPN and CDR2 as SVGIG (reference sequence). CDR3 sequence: CAWRPDRTSGNTIYF. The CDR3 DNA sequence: TGTGCCTGGAGGCCAGACCGGACCTCTGGAAACACCATATATTTT.

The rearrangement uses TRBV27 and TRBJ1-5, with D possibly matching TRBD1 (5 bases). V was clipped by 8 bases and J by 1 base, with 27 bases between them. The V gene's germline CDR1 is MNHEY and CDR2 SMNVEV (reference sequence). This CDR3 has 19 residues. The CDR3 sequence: CASALRPGRKEGSNQPQHF. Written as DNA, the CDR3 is TGTGCCAGCGCTCTTAGACCGGGACGCAAAGAAGGGAGCAATCAGCCCCAGCATTTT.

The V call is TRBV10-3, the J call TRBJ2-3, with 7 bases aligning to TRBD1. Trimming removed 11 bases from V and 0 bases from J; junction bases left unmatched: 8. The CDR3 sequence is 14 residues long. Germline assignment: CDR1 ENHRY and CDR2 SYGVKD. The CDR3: CAVQTGPSTDTQYF. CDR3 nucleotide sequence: TGTGCCGTCCAGACAGGGCCAAGCACAGATACGCAGTATTTT.

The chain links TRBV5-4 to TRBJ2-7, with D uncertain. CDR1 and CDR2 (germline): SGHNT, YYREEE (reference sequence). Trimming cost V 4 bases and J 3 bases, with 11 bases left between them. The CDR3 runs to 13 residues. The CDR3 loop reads CASSDRQVYEQYF. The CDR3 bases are TGTGCCAGCAGCGATCGGCAGGTCTACGAGCAGTACTTC.

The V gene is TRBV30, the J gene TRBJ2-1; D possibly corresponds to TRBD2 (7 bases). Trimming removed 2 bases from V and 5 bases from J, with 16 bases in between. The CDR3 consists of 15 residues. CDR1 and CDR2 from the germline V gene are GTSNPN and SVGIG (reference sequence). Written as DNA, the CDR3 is TGTGCCTGGAGTCGGTCGCGGGGGCCACACAATGAGCAGTTCTTC. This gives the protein CAWSRSRGPHNEQFF.

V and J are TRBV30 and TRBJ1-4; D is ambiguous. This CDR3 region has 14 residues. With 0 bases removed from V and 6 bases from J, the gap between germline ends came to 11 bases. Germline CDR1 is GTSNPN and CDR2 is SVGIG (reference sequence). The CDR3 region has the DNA TGTGCCTGGAGTGTCAGGTTTTTGGATGAAAAACTGTTTTTT. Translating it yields CAWSVRFLDEKLFF.

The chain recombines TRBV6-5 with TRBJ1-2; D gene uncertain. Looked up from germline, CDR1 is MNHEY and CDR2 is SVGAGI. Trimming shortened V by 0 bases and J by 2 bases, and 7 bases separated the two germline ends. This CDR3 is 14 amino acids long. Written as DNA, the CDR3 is TGTGCCAGCAGTTACTCTCCAGGAAACTATGGCTACACCTTC. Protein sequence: CASSYSPGNYGYTF.

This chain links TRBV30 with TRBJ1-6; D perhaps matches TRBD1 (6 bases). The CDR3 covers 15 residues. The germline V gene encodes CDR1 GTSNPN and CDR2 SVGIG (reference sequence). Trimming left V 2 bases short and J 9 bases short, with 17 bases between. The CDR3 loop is CAWSMKRGMASPLHF. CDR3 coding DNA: TGTGCCTGGAGTATGAAAAGGGGGATGGCTTCACCCCTCCACTTT.

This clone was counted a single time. The CDR3 region is CASSQDSQWVNSPLHF. As DNA, the CDR3 is TGCGCCAGCAGCCAAGATTCCCAGTGGGTTAATTCACCCCTCCACTTT. The rearrangement links TRBV4-1 to TRBJ1-6; D ambiguous. The V gene's germline CDR1 is MGHRA and CDR2 YSYEKL. This CDR3 has 16 residues. V was trimmed by 0 bases and J by 6 bases, leaving 12 bases between them.

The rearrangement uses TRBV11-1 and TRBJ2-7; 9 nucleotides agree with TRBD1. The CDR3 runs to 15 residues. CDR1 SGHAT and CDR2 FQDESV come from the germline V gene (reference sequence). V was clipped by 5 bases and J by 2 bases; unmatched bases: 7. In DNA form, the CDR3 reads TGTGCCAGCAGCCAAACCGGGACAGGGACCTACGAGCAGTACTTC. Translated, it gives CASSQTGTGTYEQYF.

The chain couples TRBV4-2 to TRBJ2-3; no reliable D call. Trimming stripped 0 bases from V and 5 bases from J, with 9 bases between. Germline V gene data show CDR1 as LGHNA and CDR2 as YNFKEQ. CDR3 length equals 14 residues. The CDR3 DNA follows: TGTGCCAGCAGCCAAGAGGCTTCTTTAGATACGCAGTATTTT. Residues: CASSQEASLDTQYF.

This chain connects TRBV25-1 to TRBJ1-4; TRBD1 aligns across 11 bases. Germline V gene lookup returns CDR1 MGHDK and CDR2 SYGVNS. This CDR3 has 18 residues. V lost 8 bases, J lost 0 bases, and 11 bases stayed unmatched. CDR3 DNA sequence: TGTGCCAGCGCCAGGGGGACAGGGGGGAAGTCAACTAATGAAAAACTGTTTTTT. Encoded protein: CASARGTGGKSTNEKLFF.

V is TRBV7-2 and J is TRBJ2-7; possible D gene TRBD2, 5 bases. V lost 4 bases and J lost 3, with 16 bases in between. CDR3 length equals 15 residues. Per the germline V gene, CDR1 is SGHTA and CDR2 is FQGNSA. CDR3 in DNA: TGTGCCAGCAGCTCTACCATAGAACTAGTCTACGAGCAGTACTTC. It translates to CASSSTIELVYEQYF. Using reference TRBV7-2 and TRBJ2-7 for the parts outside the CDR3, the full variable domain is GAGVSQSPSNKVTEKGKDVELRCDPISGHTALYWYRQSLGQGLEFLIYFQGNSAPDKSGLPSDRFSAERTGGSVSTLTIQRTQQEDSAVYLCASSSTIELVYEQYFGPGTRLTVT.

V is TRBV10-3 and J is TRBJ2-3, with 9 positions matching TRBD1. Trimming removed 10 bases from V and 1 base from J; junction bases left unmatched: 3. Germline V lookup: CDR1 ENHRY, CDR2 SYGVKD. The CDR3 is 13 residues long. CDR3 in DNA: TGTGCCACCCGGGACAGGGGCACAGATACGCAGTATTTT. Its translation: CATRDRGTDTQYF.

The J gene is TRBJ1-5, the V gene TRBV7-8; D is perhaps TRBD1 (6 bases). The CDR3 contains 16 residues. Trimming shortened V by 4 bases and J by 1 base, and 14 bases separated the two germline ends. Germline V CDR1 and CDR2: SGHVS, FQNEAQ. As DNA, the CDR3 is TGTGCCAGCAGCTCCTTAGGGGGACTGAGCAATCAGCCCCAGCATTTT. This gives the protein CASSSLGGLSNQPQHF.

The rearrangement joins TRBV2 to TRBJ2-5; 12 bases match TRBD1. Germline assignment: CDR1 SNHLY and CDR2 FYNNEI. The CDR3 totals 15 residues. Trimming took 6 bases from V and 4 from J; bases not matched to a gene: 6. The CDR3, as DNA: TGTGCCAGCAGGGGACAGGGGGCGCTCGGAGAGACCCAGTACTTC. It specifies CASRGQGALGETQYF.